Below, one T cell receptor beta chain is given with its context. Its antigen is unknown. This record belongs to a study of T cell repertoires in cytomegalovirus infection. Each CDR3 protein is one row after TCRdb ran MiXCR on the reads. The table records about 530,000 distinct CDR3 sequences, less than 30% of them present only once. Study results and caveats: Cumulative frequency (of public TCR beta family members) identified carriers of CMV plus the relevant HLA.

The CDR3 covers 15 residues. Germline values: CDR1 SNHLY, CDR2 FYNNEI. V shed 8 bases and J 3 bases; nucleotides not matched to a gene: 10. This chain joins TRBV2 and TRBJ1-1; 9 nucleotides align to TRBD1. The material sequenced was PBMCs. This TCR was recovered from a human donor in good health (CMV status not recorded). Some clones in this sample may be carry-over from other donors' samples. CDR3 residues: CASEMDRGGYTEAFF. The DNA for the CDR3 is TGTGCCAGCGAAATGGACAGGGGCGGTTACACTGAAGCTTTCTTT.